This T cell receptor beta chain was recorded in a study of T cells in tumors after PD-1 blockade. CDR3 length: 15 residues. The V and J ends lost 0 bases and 5 bases respectively, with 14 bases between them. CDR1 and CDR2 (germline): SGHKS, YYEKEE (reference sequence). Produced via immunoSEQ multiplex PCR; TCRdb's table is partial and in-frame only. The data show 45,000 to 60,000 clones, approximately 75% seen once. This chain connects TRBV5-5 to TRBJ1-2; D call uncertain. This clonotype originated in a human donor with basal cell carcinoma. Sequencing used PBMCs, obtained before anti-PD-1 treatment. The chain's CDR3 is CASSLATAGGYGYTF. CDR3 nucleotide sequence: TGTGCCAGCAGCTTGGCCACAGCAGGAGGGTATGGCTACACCTTC.